The clone carrying this TCR beta chain was detected many times. The CDR3 sequence is 14 residues long. Trimming took 5 bases from V and 6 from J, leaving 16 bases between them. Germline V gene lookup returns CDR1 SEHNR and CDR2 FQNEAQ (reference sequence). For each of two time points, a six-milliliter draw of peripheral blood was taken. This entry belongs to a study of prognosis after radiotherapy for stage I lung cancer. Starting from genomic DNA, TCR beta CDR3 was amplified through two-round multiplex PCR. Primers were specific to each TRBV and TRBJ gene in first-round PCR. From the multiplex PCR reads, TCRdb called clonotypes with MiXCR, one entry per CDR3 protein. The sample holds more than 30,000 distinct CDR3 sequences, over 40% seen once.

J is TRBJ1-1 and V is TRBV7-9; tentative D call: TRBD1 (6 bases). The TCR sequence derives from a donor over 45 with non-small cell lung cancer. The sample consisted of PBMCs, taken before or after stereotactic body radiation therapy (not recorded which). CDR3 loop: CASSLSGTLAEAFF. CDR3 DNA sequence: TGTGCCAGCAGCCTCTCCGGGACACTCGCTGAAGCTTTCTTT.